This T cell receptor beta chain is drawn from a study of OX40 agonist ivuxolimab in advanced cancers. About the study: Among those enrolled, mean age was about 60 years (range roughly 20 to 85) and about 81% were male.

Assay: immunoSEQ multiplex PCR; the TCRdb copy retains only in-frame clones and omits some. Altogether about 77,000 clones are present, 94% being singletons, with the ten largest covering 20%. The source material was CD4+ or CD8+ T cells sorted from blood, sampled in a trial of the OX40 agonist ivuxolimab. This sequence was found in an adult with an advanced solid tumor such as melanoma, head and neck, liver or kidney cancer.

The CDR3 coding sequence is TGTGCCAGCAGTCCCCCGACTAGCGGGAGGGCTGGGTTGAAAGATACGCAGTATTTT. This translates into CASSPPTSGRAGLKDTQYF. The rearrangement joins TRBV28 to TRBJ2-3, with 14 bases lining up with TRBD2. CDR1 MDHEN and CDR2 SYDVKM come from the germline V gene. V lost 5 bases and J lost 5; bases outside the gene matches: 15. The CDR3 consists of 19 residues.